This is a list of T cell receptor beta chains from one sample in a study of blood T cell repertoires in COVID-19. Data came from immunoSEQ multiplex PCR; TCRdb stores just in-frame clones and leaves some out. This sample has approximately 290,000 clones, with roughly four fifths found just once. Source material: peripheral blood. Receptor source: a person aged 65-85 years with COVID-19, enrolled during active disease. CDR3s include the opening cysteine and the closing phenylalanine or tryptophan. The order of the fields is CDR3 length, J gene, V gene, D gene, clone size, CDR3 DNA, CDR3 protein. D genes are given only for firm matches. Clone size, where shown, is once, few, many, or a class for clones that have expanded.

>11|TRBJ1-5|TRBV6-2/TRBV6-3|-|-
TGTGCCAGCAGTTCCGGTCAGCCCCAGCATTTT
CASSSGQPQHF
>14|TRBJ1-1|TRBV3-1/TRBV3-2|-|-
TGTGCCAGCAGCCAAGGTAACGGGAACACTGAAGCTTTCTTT
CASSQGNGNTEAFF
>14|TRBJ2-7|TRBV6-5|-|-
TGTGCCAGCAGAGAGGCGGCGGGGTCCTACGAGCAGTACTTC
CASREAAGSYEQYF
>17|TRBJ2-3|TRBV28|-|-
TGTGCCAGTAAAAAGCCGGTCACAGGGTCTAGCACAGATACGCAGTATTTT
CASKKPVTGSSTDTQYF
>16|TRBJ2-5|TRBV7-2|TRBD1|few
TGTGCCAGCAGCTTCGGAGACAGGGGTGTTAGGGAGACCCAGTACTTC
CASSFGDRGVRETQYF
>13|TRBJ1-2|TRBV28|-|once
TGTGCCAGCAGACGAGCCGGGGGCTATGGCTACACCTTC
CASRRAGGYGYTF
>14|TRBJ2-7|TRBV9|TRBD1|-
TGTGCCAGCAGCCCACGACAGGGGAACGGCGAGCAGTACTTC
CASSPRQGNGEQYF
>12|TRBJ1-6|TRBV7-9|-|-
TGTGCCAGCAACTCAGGGGATTCACCCCTCCACTTT
CASNSGDSPLHF
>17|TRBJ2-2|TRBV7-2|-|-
TGTGCCAGCAGCCCCTTTAGCGGCCTTTCGAACACCGGGGAGCTGTTTTTT
CASSPFSGLSNTGELFF
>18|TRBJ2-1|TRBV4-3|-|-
TGCGCCAGCAGCCAAGACCGGCCCACCCGGCGACAGTACAATGAGCAGTTCTTC
CASSQDRPTRRQYNEQFF
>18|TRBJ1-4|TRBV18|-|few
TGTGCCAGCTCACCATTCCTATTTGACCCGAGGAGAAATGAAAAACTGTTTTTT
CASSPFLFDPRRNEKLFF
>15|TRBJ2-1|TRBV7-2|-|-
TGTGCCAGCAGCTTAACAACGGGATTCATCAATGAGCAGTTCTTC
CASSLTTGFINEQFF
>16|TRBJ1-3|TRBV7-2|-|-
TGTGCCAGCAGCCTAGCGGACACCAACTCTGGAAACACCATATATTTT
CASSLADTNSGNTIYF
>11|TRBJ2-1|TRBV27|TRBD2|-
TGTGCCAGCCTAGCGGGGGTTCGAGCCTTCTTC
CASLAGVRAFF
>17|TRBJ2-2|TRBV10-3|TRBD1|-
TGTGCCATCAGTGAGAGGGTGGGGACAGGGGTCGGCGGGGAGCTGTTTTTT
CAISERVGTGVGGELFF
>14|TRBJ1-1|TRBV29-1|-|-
TGCAGCGTTCTCCTGTACAGATCCGCCACTGAAGCTTTCTTT
CSVLLYRSATEAFF
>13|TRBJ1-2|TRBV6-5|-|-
TGTGCCAGCAGCTGGTTAGCTAACTATGGCTACACCTTC
CASSWLANYGYTF
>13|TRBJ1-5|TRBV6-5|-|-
TGTGCCAGCAGCAGGGTTAGCAATCAGCCCCAGCATTTT
CASSRVSNQPQHF
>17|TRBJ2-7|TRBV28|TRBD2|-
TGTGCCAGCAGTTTTTTTATGGGGCAGGGAGGGAGCTACGAGCAGTACTTC
CASSFFMGQGGSYEQYF
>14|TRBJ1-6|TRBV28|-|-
TGTGCCAGCAGTACGGGTTCCTATAATTCACCCCTCCACTTT
CASSTGSYNSPLHF
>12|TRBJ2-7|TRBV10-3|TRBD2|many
TGTGCCATCAGGAACGGGGGGACCGAGCAGTACTTC
CAIRNGGTEQYF
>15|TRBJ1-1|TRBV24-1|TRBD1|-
TGTGCCACTCAGGACAGGGAGGGAGGAAAGACTGAAGCTTTCTTT
CATQDREGGKTEAFF
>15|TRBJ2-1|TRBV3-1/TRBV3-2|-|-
TGTGCCAGCAGCCGTTTTCGGGAGCCCTACAATGAGCAGTTCTTC
CASSRFREPYNEQFF
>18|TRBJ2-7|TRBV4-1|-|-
TGCGCCAGCAGCCAAGATGTACAAGACGCAGGATACACCTACGAGCAGTACTTC
CASSQDVQDAGYTYEQYF